This TCR beta chain was retrieved from a study of Graves' ophthalmopathy and Graves' hyperthyroidism. General observations from the study: Blood also harbored most expanded thyroid clonotypes above 0.001 frequency. Forecasting of ophthalmopathy progression by the model achieved around 71% sensitivity and more than 72% specificity.

Amplifying from RNA transcripts, the study obtained TCR beta CDR3 regions. RT-PCR with HTBI primers came first, then second-round multiplex PCR. MiXCR, run by TCRdb on the multiplex PCR reads, gives a single entry per CDR3 protein. The table has over a million distinct CDR3 sequences, about 38% seen once. To note about this clonotype: Its antigen is as yet unknown.

V was pared by 11 bases and J by 4 bases, with 9 bases of the junction left unmatched. The CDR3 extends over 13 amino acids. The V call is TRBV12-3 or TRBV12-4, the J call TRBJ2-5; 8 bases fit TRBD2. This receptor was taken from an adult man with Graves' hyperthyroidism. Sequencing was done on a sample of peripheral blood or thyroid tissue (not recorded which). The CDR3 sequence: CAWRQAGVETQYF. The CDR3 DNA is TGTGCCTGGAGACAAGCGGGAGTAGAGACCCAGTACTTC.